This T cell receptor (beta chain) was recorded in a study of radiation and T cells in renal cell carcinoma. The time point denotes: blood 4 weeks post-SBRT, at nephrectomy. The treatment is: 15 Gy SBRT to primary tumor, nephrectomy 4 weeks later. Only in-frame clones appear in the TCRdb table, and some are missing; sequencing was by immunoSEQ multiplex PCR. This table holds around 64,000 clones, about 80% found once. The source is a man aged 55 to 70 with renal cell carcinoma. This specimen was blood, taken from a patient whose treatment included radiotherapy and nephrectomy.

The CDR3 nucleotides read TGTGCCAGCAGCTTAGCGGGCGGTAGCAATCAGCCCCAGCATTTT. Translating gives CASSLAGGSNQPQHF. The chain uses TRBV7-9 and TRBJ1-5; D uncertain. CDR3 length: 15 amino acids. V lost 0 bases and J lost 0, with 6 bases in between. CDR1 is SEHNR and CDR2 is FQNEAQ in the germline V gene (reference sequence). Based on the CDR3 plus reference TRBV7-9 and TRBJ1-5, the full variable domain is DTGVSQNPRHKITKRGQNVTFRCDPISEHNRLYWYRQTLGQGPEFLTYFQNEAQLEKSRLLSDRFSAERPKGSFSTLEIQRTEQGDSAMYLCASSLAGGSNQPQHFGDGTRLSIL.